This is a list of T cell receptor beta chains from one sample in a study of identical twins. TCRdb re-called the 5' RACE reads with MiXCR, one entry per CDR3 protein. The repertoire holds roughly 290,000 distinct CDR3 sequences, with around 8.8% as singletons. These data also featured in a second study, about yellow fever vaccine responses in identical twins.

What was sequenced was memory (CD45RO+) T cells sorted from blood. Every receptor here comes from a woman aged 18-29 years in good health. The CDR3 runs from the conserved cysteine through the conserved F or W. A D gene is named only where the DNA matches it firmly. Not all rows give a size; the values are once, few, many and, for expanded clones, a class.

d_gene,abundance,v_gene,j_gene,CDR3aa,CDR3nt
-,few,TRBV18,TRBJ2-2,CASSQRTGLANTGELFF,TGTGCCAGCTCACAACGAACAGGGCTCGCGAACACCGGGGAGCTGTTTTTT
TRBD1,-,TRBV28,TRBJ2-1,CASTPIPGTGGSYNEQFF,TGTGCCAGCACCCCTATCCCCGGGACAGGGGGCTCCTACAATGAGCAGTTCTTC
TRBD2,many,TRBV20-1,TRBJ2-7,CSASSIAGVAKQYF,TGCAGTGCTTCCTCGATAGCGGGAGTAGCAAAACAGTACTTC
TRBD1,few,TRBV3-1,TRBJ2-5,CASSQQGQTVETQYF,TGTGCCAGCAGCCAACAGGGACAGACAGTGGAGACCCAGTACTTC
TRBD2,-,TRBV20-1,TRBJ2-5,CCARDFASGRRTQETQYF,TGCTGTGCTAGAGATTTCGCTAGCGGGCGCCGAACCCAAGAGACCCAGTACTTC
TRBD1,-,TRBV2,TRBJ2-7,CASSGGQGRPYF,TGTGCCAGCAGCGGGGGACAGGGGAGGCCGTACTTC
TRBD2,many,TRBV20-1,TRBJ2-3,CSAERSGMGTDTQYF,TGCAGTGCTGAGAGAAGCGGGATGGGCACAGATACGCAGTATTTT
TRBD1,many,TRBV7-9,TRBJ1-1,CASSWGQTEAFF,TGTGCCAGCAGCTGGGGACAGACTGAAGCTTTCTTT
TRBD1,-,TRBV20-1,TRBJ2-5,CSARQGIGLETQYF,TGCAGCGCACGACAGGGGATCGGGTTAGAGACCCAGTACTTC
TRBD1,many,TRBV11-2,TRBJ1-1,CASRTGMNTEAFF,TGTGCCAGCAGGACAGGGATGAACACTGAAGCTTTCTTT
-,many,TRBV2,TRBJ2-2,CASSTVPNRELFF,TGTGCCAGCAGTACCGTCCCGAACCGGGAGCTGTTTTTT
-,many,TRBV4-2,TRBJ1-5,CASSQDFTGGAGNQPQHF,TGTGCCAGCAGCCAAGATTTTACCGGGGGCGCGGGGAATCAGCCCCAGCATTTT
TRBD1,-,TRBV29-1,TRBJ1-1,CSVGGRDRGLTEAFF,TGCAGCGTTGGGGGTAGGGACAGGGGATTGACTGAAGCTTTCTTT
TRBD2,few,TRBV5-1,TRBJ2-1,CASSGTSGGAGNEQFF,TGCGCCAGCAGCGGTACTAGCGGGGGGGCCGGTAACGAGCAGTTCTTC
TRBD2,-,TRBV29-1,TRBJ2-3,CSVEWAGLAGSTDTQYF,TGCAGCGTTGAGTGGGCGGGACTAGCGGGAAGCACAGATACGCAGTATTTT
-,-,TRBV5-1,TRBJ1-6,CASSLSGISPLHF,TGCGCCAGCAGCTTGTCGGGGATTTCACCCCTCCACTTT
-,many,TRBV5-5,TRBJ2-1,CASSLHGTQNEQFF,TGTGCCAGCAGCTTACACGGGACACAGAATGAGCAGTTCTTC
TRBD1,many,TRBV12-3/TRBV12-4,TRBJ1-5,CASSFTGTGGNQPQHF,TGTGCCAGCAGTTTTACCGGGACAGGGGGTAATCAGCCCCAGCATTTT
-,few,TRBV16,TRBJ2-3,CASSQSTYTDTQYF,TGTGCCAGCAGCCAATCTACCTACACAGATACGCAGTATTTT
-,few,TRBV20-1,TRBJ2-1,CSANDPASGRTNEQFF,TGCAGTGCCAATGACCCCGCCAGTGGGAGGACCAATGAGCAGTTCTTC
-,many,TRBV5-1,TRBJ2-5,CASSLAQGTQYF,TGCGCCAGCAGCTTGGCCCAGGGGACCCAGTACTTC
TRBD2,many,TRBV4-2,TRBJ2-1,CASSQGATTSGKQFF,TGTGCCAGCAGCCAAGGGGCGACCACTAGCGGGAAGCAGTTCTTC
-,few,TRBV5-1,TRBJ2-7,CASSLALASYYEQYF,TGCGCCAGCAGCTTGGCCCTTGCGTCTTACTACGAGCAGTACTTC
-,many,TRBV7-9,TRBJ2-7,CASSLVGHEQYF,TGTGCCAGCAGCTTAGTTGGCCACGAGCAGTACTTC
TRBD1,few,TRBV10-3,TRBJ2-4,CAIIDRVAKNIQYF,TGTGCCATCATAGACAGGGTGGCCAAAAACATTCAGTACTTC
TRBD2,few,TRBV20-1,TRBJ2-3,CSARQSSGTTDTQYF,TGCAGTGCCAGACAGTCGAGCGGGACCACAGATACGCAGTATTTT
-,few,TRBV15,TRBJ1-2,CATSSAQGYGYTF,TGTGCCACCAGCAGTGCACAGGGATATGGCTACACCTTC
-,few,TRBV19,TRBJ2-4,CASSKGRANIQYF,TGTGCCAGTAGTAAGGGCCGGGCAAACATTCAGTACTTC
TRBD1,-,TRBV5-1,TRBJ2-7,CASSPRTGGLSYEQYF,TGCGCCAGCAGCCCCCGGACAGGGGGCTTGTCCTACGAGCAGTACTTC
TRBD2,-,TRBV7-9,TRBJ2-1,CASSQAGGPSYEQFF,TGTGCCAGCAGCCAAGCGGGGGGGCCAAGCTATGAGCAGTTCTTC
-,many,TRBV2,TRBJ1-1,CASGVGGDTEAFF,TGTGCCAGCGGGGTGGGGGGTGACACTGAAGCTTTCTTT
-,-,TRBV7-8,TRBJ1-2,CASSVTAGWGYTF,TGTGCCAGCAGCGTAACTGCCGGCTGGGGCTACACCTTC
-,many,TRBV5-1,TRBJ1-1,CASRWADTEAFF,TGCGCCAGCAGATGGGCGGACACTGAAGCTTTCTTT
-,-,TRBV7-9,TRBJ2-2,CASSLRGPSTGELFF,TGTGCCAGCAGCTTGAGGGGCCCCTCCACCGGGGAGCTGTTTTTT
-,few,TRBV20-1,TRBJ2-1,CSARPHFGEQFF,TGCAGTGCTCGGCCCCATTTCGGTGAGCAGTTCTTC
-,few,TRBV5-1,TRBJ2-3,CASSLDNPASTDTQYF,TGCGCCAGCAGCTTAGACAATCCTGCTAGCACAGATACGCAGTATTTT
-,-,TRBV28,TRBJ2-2,CASSPTLHGVGGELFF,TGTGCCAGCAGCCCCACCTTACACGGGGTGGGGGGGGAGCTGTTTTTT
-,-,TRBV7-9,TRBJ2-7,CASSPGWAYEQYF,TGTGCCAGCAGCCCGGGGTGGGCCTACGAGCAGTACTTC
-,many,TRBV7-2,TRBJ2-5,CASSLAGTVKETQYF,TGTGCCAGCAGCTTAGCAGGGACCGTAAAAGAGACCCAGTACTTC
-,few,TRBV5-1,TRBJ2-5,CASSLALGGETQYF,TGCGCCAGCAGCCTGGCCCTGGGAGGAGAGACCCAGTACTTC
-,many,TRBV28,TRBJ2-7,CASSSTVEQYF,TGTGCCAGCAGTTCGACCGTCGAGCAGTACTTC
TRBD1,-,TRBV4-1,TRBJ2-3,CASRRTGNRADTQYF,TGCGCCAGCAGGCGGACAGGGAATAGGGCAGATACGCAGTATTTT
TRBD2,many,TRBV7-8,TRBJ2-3,CASSLTSGANRDTQYF,TGTGCCAGCAGCTTGACTAGCGGGGCCAACCGAGATACGCAGTATTTT
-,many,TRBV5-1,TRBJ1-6,CASSSTPSGSDNSPLHF,TGCGCCAGCAGCTCAACACCCTCCGGGAGCGATAATTCACCCCTCCACTTT
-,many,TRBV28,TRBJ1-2,CASSSRSDYGYTF,TGTGCCAGCAGCTCTCGATCAGATTATGGCTACACCTTC
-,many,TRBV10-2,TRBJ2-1,CASSLGPTPNEQFF,TGCGCCAGCAGTCTAGGTCCCACACCCAATGAGCAGTTCTTC